Listed below are T cell receptor beta chains from one sample, sequenced in a study of blood T cells in healthy people across ages. TCRdb fed the 5' RACE reads into MiXCR, producing one record per CDR3 protein. The sample shows over a million distinct CDR3 sequences, 35% to 50% of them seen only once. Material: blood. The origin of the receptors is a woman in her fifties or sixties in good health. The CDR3 runs from the conserved cysteine through the conserved F or W. Clone size is given for some rows only: seen once, a few or many times, or a class if the clone is expanded.

TRBJ2-1 | - | TRBV12-3/TRBV12-4 | CASSPTLEEQFF
TRBJ2-1 | - | TRBV19 | CASSRANNEQFF
TRBJ1-2 | - | TRBV4-1 | CASSQDLWDRDGYTF
TRBJ2-3 | - | TRBV11-3 | CASSTAGKDTQYF
TRBJ2-1 | few | TRBV29-1 | CSVEVRGLAGEQFF
TRBJ2-2 | once | TRBV7-9 | CASRPGTSGTYTGELFF
TRBJ2-7 | - | TRBV6-5 | CASSYSLGSSYEQYF
TRBJ2-5 | few | TRBV29-1 | CSVDPGQETQYF
TRBJ2-5 | - | TRBV20-1 | CSARPRPGVETQYF
TRBJ2-1 | few | TRBV5-1 | CASSLAGAETNEQFF
TRBJ2-7 | many | TRBV7-3 | CASSSRQGGEQYF
TRBJ2-7 | - | TRBV20-1 | CSARAARDYEQYF
TRBJ2-1 | - | TRBV6-5 | CASSHGDDNEQFF
TRBJ2-5 | - | TRBV6-6 | CASSYSARRETQYF
TRBJ2-3 | - | TRBV4-1 | CASSLSPGIVTDTQYF
TRBJ2-1 | - | TRBV6-6 | CASSQTSNEQFF
- | - | TRBV12-3/TRBV12-4 | CASSPRTSGKLYNEQYF
TRBJ2-4 | - | TRBV12-3/TRBV12-4 | CASSLAVGVAKNIQYF
- | - | TRBV20-1 | CSAGGGGRGVKAYNEQYF
TRBJ2-1 | few | TRBV7-7 | CASSLTYSGGGRNEQFF
TRBJ2-3 | - | TRBV3-1 | CASSQVVGITDTQYF
TRBJ2-7 | - | TRBV28 | CASIRNGVRSEQYF
TRBJ2-7 | - | TRBV28 | CASSFAGLASYEQYF
TRBJ2-5 | - | TRBV7-2 | CASSWTSGGRETQYF
TRBJ1-3 | - | TRBV6-6 | CASSFMAAVGNTIYF
TRBJ1-2 | - | TRBV2 | CASSVDPGTPYGYTF
TRBJ2-2 | few | TRBV13 | CASSTRLNTGELFF
TRBJ2-5 | - | TRBV6-1 | CASRRTGGETQYF
TRBJ2-5 | few | TRBV5-5 | CASSLVRGFRETQYF
TRBJ2-4 | - | TRBV20-1 | CSADGQGLAKNIQYF
TRBJ2-7 | - | TRBV20-1 | CSASRDFSYEQYF
TRBJ1-6 | - | TRBV18 | CASSEQGNSPLHF
TRBJ1-1 | - | TRBV27 | CASSLGDSTNTEAFF
TRBJ2-7 | few | TRBV4-2 | CASSRDEAYEQYF
TRBJ2-5 | - | TRBV11-2 | CASSPRPGFSEQYF
TRBJ2-1 | few | TRBV2 | CASRGVSRYNEQFF
TRBJ2-7 | - | TRBV4-2 | CASSQVAGVGGYEQYF
TRBJ1-1 | - | TRBV28 | CASSPTTGGGTEAFF
TRBJ1-2 | few | TRBV28 | CASRAAGTIYGYTF
- | - | TRBV20-1 | CSLWGRSYEQYF
TRBJ1-4 | - | TRBV5-1 | CASSRTVAEKLFF
TRBJ1-2 | - | TRBV3-1 | CASSQDRPNYGYTF
TRBJ2-5 | few | TRBV29-1 | CSVGEGRETQYF
TRBJ1-2 | once | TRBV5-1 | CASSFSGGSWGYTF
TRBJ2-1 | once | TRBV7-6 | CASSLERPRGLVSRNEQFF